This T cell receptor (beta chain) derives from a study of T cell repertoires in cytomegalovirus infection. Study observations and caveats: Summed frequency of shared TCR beta families picked out CMV carriers who also had the relevant HLA. Dominant in the ex vivo response were TCR beta clonotypes restricted by HLA-C and specific for CMV.

The CDR3 has 12 amino acids. Germline loops: CDR1 MNHEY, CDR2 SMNVEV (reference sequence). Trimming took off 7 bases at V and 1 base at J, with 7 bases between the two ends. This clonotype has more than one count but fewer than ten. What it recognizes is unknown. MiXCR was run by TCRdb on the reads, yielding one entry per CDR3 protein. There are over 200,000 distinct CDR3 sequences in the sample; roughly an eighth occur only once, and roughly 8.9% lies in the top ten. The V gene is TRBV27, the J gene TRBJ1-1, with a weak D call TRBD1 (6 bases). The sequenced material came from PBMCs. This TCR was recovered from a human donor in good health (CMV status not recorded). Some clones in this sample may be carry-over from other donors' samples. The chain's CDR3 is CASTTGNTEAFF. In DNA, the CDR3 is TGTGCCAGCACGACAGGGAACACTGAAGCTTTCTTT.